The clone carrying this T cell receptor beta chain showed up many times. Its antigen remains unidentified. The sample belongs to a study of T-cell memory formation after mild COVID-19. General observations from the study: CD4/CD8 balance characterized clones contracting day 15 to 85, and CD4+ skew characterized later expanders. CD4+ contracting clones lay mainly in CM and EM, CD8+ ones in EMRA. Pre-infection memory already had some responding clones, implying cross-reactive memory joined.

Trimming removed 6 bases from V and 6 bases from J, with 8 bases in between. The V gene's germline CDR1 is KGHSH and CDR2 LQKENI. The CDR3 length is 12 residues. One entry per CDR3 protein, called by TCRdb with MiXCR from the 5' RACE reads. In the table there are roughly 51,000 distinct CDR3 sequences, approximately 7.6% of which are singletons. The rearrangement uses TRBV18 and TRBJ2-2; D might be TRBD1 (6 bases). This TCR was recovered from a man in his late teens or twenties who had mild COVID-19 (a few samples of this study predate the infection). Cell type and time point are not known. Sequenced material: PBMCs or a T cell subset sorted from them (not recorded which). The CDR3 bases are TGTGCCAGCTCTACAGGGTCCGGGGAGCTGTTTTTT. This translates into CASSTGSGELFF.